A single sample is the source of the 27 T cell receptor beta chains below, sequenced in a study of blood T cell repertoires in COVID-19. TCRdb's copy holds only in-frame clones and misses some; the assay was immunoSEQ multiplex PCR. The data hold some 160,000 clones, with 65% to 85% observed a single time. The specimen was peripheral blood. These TCRs come from a man in his 70s with active or convalescent COVID-19.

This chain joins TRBV19 and TRBJ1-1; the D gene is possibly TRBD1 (6 bases). Trimming took 3 bases from V and 4 from J, leaving 18 bases between them. Looked up from germline, CDR1 is LNHDA and CDR2 is SQIVND (reference sequence). The CDR3 sequence is 16 residues long. The CDR3 DNA reads TGTGCCAGTAGTATGGGTCCGGGGGGCGAGTCCACTGAAGCTTTCTTT. It is translated as CASSMGPGGESTEAFF.

The chain recombines TRBV6-5 with TRBJ2-7; 11 nucleotides agree with TRBD1. CDR1 and CDR2 from the germline V gene are MNHEY and SVGAGI. The junction had 6 bases not matched to a gene; V was cut back by 0 bases and J by 5 bases. The CDR3 is made up of 16 amino acids. The DNA for the CDR3 is TGTGCCAGCAGTTACTCAGTAGGGACAGGGGGTAACGAGCAGTACTTC. Amino acids: CASSYSVGTGGNEQYF.

This clone was seen more than once but under ten times. This chain connects TRBV6-5 to TRBJ2-3, with 7 bases identical to TRBD1. This CDR3 is 13 amino acids long. Germline V CDR1 and CDR2: MNHEY, SVGAGI. V shed 6 bases, J shed 4 bases, and the junction held 4 bases outside the gene matches. CDR3 nucleotides: TGTGCCAGCAGAAAACAGGGGTCAGATACGCAGTATTTT. This sequence encodes CASRKQGSDTQYF.

The V call is TRBV19, the J call TRBJ2-1; tentative D call: TRBD2 (6 bases). Germline assignment: CDR1 LNHDA and CDR2 SQIVND (reference sequence). This CDR3 is built from 16 residues. Trimming stripped 4 bases from V and 3 bases from J, with 16 bases between. The DNA of the CDR3 is TGTGCCAGTAGTAAAGGGCGGAGGGAAAGCTACAATGAGCAGTTCTTC. Translation gives CASSKGRRESYNEQFF.

Remarks on this clone: The sample contains more than one DNA sequence encoding this CDR3. The J gene is TRBJ2-3, the V gene TRBV7-2; D may be TRBD2 (6 bases). The germline V gene encodes CDR1 SGHTA and CDR2 FQGNSA. The CDR3 runs 14 residues. The V end was cut by 6 bases, the J end by 5 bases, with 15 bases between. CDR3 coding DNA: TGTGCCAGCAGTCCCGGGGGAGCGGGAGATACGCAGTATTTT. It yields the protein CASSPGGAGDTQYF.

The gene calls are TRBV15 and TRBJ1-2, with 9 nucleotides matching TRBD1. CDR1 and CDR2 from the germline V gene are LNHNV and YYDKDF (reference sequence). CDR3 length: 15 amino acids. The junction had 3 bases not matched to a gene; V was cut back by 0 bases and J by 4 bases. The CDR3 loop reads CATSREGTGIYGYTF. The CDR3, as DNA: TGTGCCACCAGCAGAGAAGGGACAGGGATCTATGGCTACACCTTC.

This CDR3 is CASRRDSHQYF. For the CDR3, the DNA is TGTGCCAGCAGGAGGGACAGCCACCAGTACTTC. V is TRBV28 and J is TRBJ2-5; 7 nucleotides line up with TRBD1. CDR1 and CDR2 (germline): MDHEN, SYDVKM. This CDR3 is built from 11 residues. The junction had 5 bases not matched to a gene; V was cut back by 6 bases and J by 10 bases.

The gene calls are TRBV24-1 and TRBJ1-5; D not certain. Germline V CDR1 and CDR2: KGHDR, SFDVKD. Trimming left V 3 bases short and J 6 bases short, with 14 bases between. The CDR3 has 15 amino acids. CDR3 residues: CATSDAGVVGQPQHF. In nucleotides, the CDR3 is TGTGCCACCAGTGATGCCGGGGTGGTCGGTCAGCCCCAGCATTTT.

The chain combines TRBV7-6 with TRBJ1-4; 7 bases fit TRBD1. CDR1 is SGHVS and CDR2 is FNYEAQ in the germline V gene. V lost 1 base, J lost 0 bases, and 8 bases stayed unmatched. CDR3 length: 18 amino acids. The CDR3 region has the DNA TGTGCCAGCAGCTTAGTGCTAACGGGGACAGCAACTAATGAAAAACTGTTTTTT. It is translated as CASSLVLTGTATNEKLFF.

V and J are TRBV28 and TRBJ2-2; 7 nucleotides line up with TRBD2. The length of the CDR3 is 15 residues. CDR1 and CDR2 from the germline V gene are MDHEN and SYDVKM. V gave up 5 bases and J gave up 3 bases; unmatched junction bases: 6. CDR3 nucleotides: TGTGCCAGCAGTAGGGGACTACCTGACACCGGGGAGCTGTTTTTT. Translated: CASSRGLPDTGELFF.

V is TRBV5-1 and J is TRBJ2-3; 8 bases align to TRBD1. J lost 0 bases, V lost 4 bases, and 7 bases had no gene match. The CDR3 has 16 amino acids. From germline, CDR1 is SGHRS and CDR2 YFSETQ. DNA for the CDR3: TGCGCCAGCAGCCTACAGGGGGGCGGAAGCACAGATACGCAGTATTTT. It yields the protein CASSLQGGGSTDTQYF.

There are a few counts of this clone. This rearrangement joins TRBV27 to TRBJ2-7; the match to TRBD2 covers 7 bases. The CDR3 sequence is 15 residues long. Germline-derived CDR1 and CDR2 are MNHEY and SMNVEV (reference sequence). The trim removed 4 bases at V and 4 bases at J, leaving 10 bases unmatched. CDR3 residues: CASSYIGGSRYEQYF. Written as DNA, the CDR3 is TGTGCCAGCAGTTACATAGGCGGGAGCAGGTACGAGCAGTACTTC.

The chain combines TRBV6-5 with TRBJ1-4; no clear D gene. Germline CDR1 MNHEY, CDR2 SVGAGI. CDR3 size: 14 residues. Trimming pared 5 bases from V and 3 bases from J, leaving 10 bases between. The CDR3 protein is CASSPGSANEKLFF. CDR3 bases: TGTGCCAGCAGTCCAGGATCTGCTAATGAAAAACTGTTTTTT.

V gene TRBV28 combines with J gene TRBJ2-2; 8 nucleotides align to TRBD1. This CDR3 is 15 amino acids long. V shed 5 bases, J shed 7 bases, and the junction held 9 bases outside the gene matches. The germline V gene encodes CDR1 MDHEN and CDR2 SYDVKM. The CDR3 DNA is TGTGCCAGCAGTCACGCGGACAGGGCCGTCGGGGAGCTGTTTTTT. Residues: CASSHADRAVGELFF.

This chain joins TRBV7-2 and TRBJ2-3; D is unclear. Germline CDR1 SGHTA, CDR2 FQGNSA. This CDR3 spans 14 amino acids. V shed 5 bases and J shed 3 bases, with 12 bases lying between them. The CDR3 DNA reads TGTGCCAGCAGCCTCACGGTACTTACAGATACGCAGTATTTT. Residues: CASSLTVLTDTQYF.

V is TRBV18 and J is TRBJ2-3; weak D call: TRBD1 (5 bases). This CDR3 has 14 amino acids. CDR1 and CDR2 from the germline V gene are KGHSH and LQKENI. V lost 1 base, J lost 5 bases, and 10 bases lay in between. This chain's CDR3 is CASSPQGVEDTQYF. Written as DNA, the CDR3 is TGTGCCAGCTCACCACAAGGGGTGGAAGATACGCAGTATTTT.

The V call is TRBV28, the J call TRBJ2-1, with 9 bases aligning to TRBD1. CDR1 and CDR2 from the germline V gene are MDHEN and SYDVKM. This CDR3 region has 14 residues. Unmatched junction bases numbered 7, after V lost 6 bases and J lost 7 bases. CDR3 protein: CASSDRGGKNEQFF. As DNA, the CDR3 is TGTGCCAGCAGCGACAGGGGGGGTAAGAATGAGCAGTTCTTC.

This clone showed up just a few times. The chain carries TRBV30 and TRBJ1-2; 9 nucleotides agree with TRBD1. The ends lost 4 bases at V and 7 bases at J; junction bases unmatched: 7. The CDR3 consists of 13 residues. Germline V gene sequence: CDR1 GTSNPN, CDR2 SVGIG (reference sequence). The CDR3 DNA sequence: TGTGCCTGGAACAGGGGGCCCGGACGTGGCTACACCTTC. This sequence encodes CAWNRGPGRGYTF.

This rearrangement joins TRBV4-3 to TRBJ1-2; 7 bases fit TRBD1. CDR3 length: 14 amino acids. Losses at the gene ends were 1 base for V and 2 bases for J; bases not matched to a gene: 1. Germline CDR1 is LGHNA and CDR2 is YSLEER. The CDR3 sequence is CASSQGDSNYGYTF. The DNA of the CDR3 is TGCGCCAGCAGCCAAGGGGACAGCAACTATGGCTACACCTTC.

The chain employs TRBV15 and TRBJ1-1, with D possibly being TRBD1 (5 bases). Germline lookup yields CDR1 LNHNV and CDR2 YYDKDF (reference sequence). The V gene lost 1 base and the J gene lost 5 bases, with 8 bases spanning the gap. The CDR3 runs 13 residues. CDR3 nucleotide sequence: TGTGCCACCAGCAGAGGGGGGGGAACTGAAGCTTTCTTT. Its translation is CATSRGGGTEAFF.

This rearrangement joins TRBV30 to TRBJ1-3; a possible D gene is TRBD1 (6 bases). This CDR3 is 13 amino acids long. The V end lost 3 bases, the J end lost 4 bases, and 10 bases lay between the germline ends. Germline-derived CDR1 and CDR2 are GTSNPN and SVGIG (reference sequence). The CDR3 here is CAWRWGLGNTIYF. The CDR3 DNA reads as TGTGCCTGGAGGTGGGGGCTAGGAAACACCATATATTTT. Full variable domain (missing parts from reference TRBV30 and TRBJ1-3): SQTIHQWPATLVQPVGSPLSLECTVEGTSNPNLYWYRQAAGRGLQLLFYSVGIGQISSEVPQNLSASRPQDRQFILSSKKLLLSDSGFYLCAWRWGLGNTIYFGEGSWLTVV.

The gene calls are TRBV7-2 and TRBJ1-1; no clear D gene. V shed 4 bases and J shed 3 bases, with 9 bases lying between them. Germline V gene data show CDR1 as SGHTA and CDR2 as FQGNSA. The CDR3 has 13 residues. As DNA, the CDR3 is TGTGCCAGCAGCTCCGGGTTATACACTGAAGCTTTCTTT. Translating gives CASSSGLYTEAFF. The variable domain in full, with the rest retrieved from reference TRBV7-2 and TRBJ1-1, is GAGVSQSPSNKVTEKGKDVELRCDPISGHTALYWYRQSLGQGLEFLIYFQGNSAPDKSGLPSDRFSAERTGGSVSTLTIQRTQQEDSAVYLCASSSGLYTEAFFGQGTRLTVV.

This chain links TRBV28 with TRBJ2-2; TRBD2 matches 9 bases. Trimming at V came to 7 bases and at J to 4 bases, leaving 13 bases not matched to a gene. Germline CDR1 is MDHEN and CDR2 is SYDVKM. CDR3 length: 17 amino acids. Here the CDR3 reads CASTKAGGTTVTGELFF. In nucleotides, the CDR3 is TGTGCCAGCACAAAAGCGGGAGGTACTACTGTCACCGGGGAGCTGTTTTTT.

This chain connects TRBV7-9 to TRBJ1-3; no clear D gene. There are 15 residues in the CDR3. V was pared by 2 bases and J by 0 bases, with 8 bases between. Germline assignment: CDR1 SEHNR and CDR2 FQNEAQ (reference sequence). The CDR3 DNA follows: TGTGCCAGCAGCTTAACCCCCGGCTCTGGAAACACCATATATTTT. It is translated as CASSLTPGSGNTIYF.

The V gene is TRBV12-3 or TRBV12-4, the J gene TRBJ2-7; no clear D. Trimming took off 4 bases at V and 6 bases at J, with 10 bases between the two ends. The CDR3 runs to 12 residues. This CDR3 is CASSSTVREQYF. CDR3 nucleotides: TGTGCCAGCAGTTCGACTGTCCGCGAGCAGTACTTC.

The genes are TRBV3-1 (or the pseudogene TRBV3-2) and TRBJ1-2; 9 positions match TRBD1. The CDR3 is 13 residues long. The V gene's germline CDR1 is LGHDT and CDR2 YNNKEL (reference sequence). The junction had 3 bases not matched to a gene; V was cut back by 6 bases and J by 4 bases. The CDR3 sequence is CASRSTGGYGYTF. The CDR3, as DNA: TGTGCCAGCAGATCGACAGGGGGCTATGGCTACACCTTC.

This clone was recorded once. The chain uses TRBV5-1 and TRBJ1-2; D may be TRBD1 (5 bases). CDR1 and CDR2 from the germline V gene are SGHRS and YFSETQ. Trimming cost V 4 bases and J 4 bases, with 17 bases left between them. The CDR3 extends over 15 amino acids. The CDR3 sequence: CASSLFSTAPYGYTF. The CDR3 bases are TGCGCCAGCAGCCTGTTTTCGACAGCCCCCTATGGCTACACCTTC.